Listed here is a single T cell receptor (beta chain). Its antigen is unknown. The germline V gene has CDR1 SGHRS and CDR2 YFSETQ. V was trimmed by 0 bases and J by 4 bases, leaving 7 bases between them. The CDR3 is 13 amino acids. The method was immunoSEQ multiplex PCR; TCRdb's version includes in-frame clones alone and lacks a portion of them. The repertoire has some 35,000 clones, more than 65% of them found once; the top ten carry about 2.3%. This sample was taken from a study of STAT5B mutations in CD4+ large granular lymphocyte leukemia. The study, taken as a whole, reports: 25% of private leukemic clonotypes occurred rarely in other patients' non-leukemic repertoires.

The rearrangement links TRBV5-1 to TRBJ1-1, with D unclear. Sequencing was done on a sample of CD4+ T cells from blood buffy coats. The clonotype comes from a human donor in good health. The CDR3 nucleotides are TGCGCCAGCAGCTTGGGTCTAGGCACTGAAGCTTTCTTT. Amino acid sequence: CASSLGLGTEAFF. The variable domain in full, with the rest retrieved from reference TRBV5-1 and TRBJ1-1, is KAGVTQTPRYLIKTRGQQVTLSCSPISGHRSVSWYQQTPGQGLQFLFEYFSETQRNKGNFPGRFSGRQFSNSRSEMNVSTLELGDSALYLCASSLGLGTEAFFGQGTRLTVV.